The next 22 T cell receptor beta chains were all read from a single sample in a study of vaccination effects on CD4 cells after COVID-19. Culture proceeded for about ten days, and CD4+ T cells were then isolated. The cohort was immunized with two doses of either the BNT162b2 or mRNA-1273 vaccine. No antigens are known for them. Measured with immunoSEQ multiplex PCR; TCRdb has only the in-frame clones, and not every one. Of 50,000 to 70,000 clones listed, less than 85% are singletons. This specimen was CD4+ T cells from PBMCs cultured without peptide, taken after COVID-19 vaccination. The receptors here all came from a human donor who received a COVID-19 vaccine.

The rearrangement links TRBV5-1 to TRBJ2-3; a possible D gene is TRBD1 (5 bases). Germline values: CDR1 SGHRS, CDR2 YFSETQ. The V end was cut by 2 bases, the J end by 2 bases, with 9 bases between. The CDR3 is 14 residues long. This chain's CDR3 is CASSLGAPTDTQYF. CDR3 sequence (DNA): TGCGCCAGCAGCTTAGGGGCTCCCACAGATACGCAGTATTTT.

J is TRBJ2-7 and V is TRBV28; 7 nucleotides align to TRBD1. CDR1 and CDR2 from the germline V gene are MDHEN and SYDVKM. This CDR3 region has 16 residues. V gave up 4 bases and J gave up 3 bases; unmatched junction bases: 12. The CDR3 spells CASSSVTGQQVYEQYV. The DNA for the CDR3 is TGTGCCAGCAGTTCCGTGACAGGGCAGCAAGTCTACGAGCAGTACGTC.

This chain links TRBV28 with TRBJ1-1; the match to TRBD1 covers 8 bases. CDR1 and CDR2 (germline): MDHEN, SYDVKM. Trimming cost V 2 bases and J 5 bases; bases outside gene matches: 13. The CDR3 is 17 residues long. In DNA, the CDR3 is TGTGCCAGCAGTTTACTTGGACAGGGCCCGGAGGGGACTGAAGCTTTCTTT. This encodes CASSLLGQGPEGTEAFF.

The chain links TRBV6-2 or TRBV6-3 to TRBJ1-4; D is ambiguous. The CDR3 is made up of 17 amino acids. Germline CDR1 MNHEY, CDR2 SVGEGT. V dropped 0 bases and J dropped 2 bases, with 13 bases sitting between them. CDR3 bases: TGTGCCAGCAGTTACTCCCCGGTGAAGACGACTAATGAAAAACTGTTTTTT. Translating it yields CASSYSPVKTTNEKLFF.

This clone was found a few times. The V gene is TRBV5-1, the J gene TRBJ2-2; D may be TRBD1 (5 bases). Germline CDR1 and CDR2: SGHRS and YFSETQ. The CDR3 consists of 15 residues. V lost 4 bases and J 7 bases, leaving 17 bases between the germline ends. The CDR3 nucleotides are TGCGCCAGCAGCCCGAAGCAGGGAAGCGACGGGGAGCTGTTTTTT. It translates to CASSPKQGSDGELFF.

This chain connects TRBV6-4 to TRBJ1-2; 9 bases are shared with TRBD1. V gave up 4 bases and J gave up 4 bases; unmatched junction bases: 7. This CDR3 spans 15 amino acids. The germline V gene encodes CDR1 MRHNA and CDR2 SNTAGT. The chain's CDR3 is CASSAGTGNIYGYTF. CDR3 nucleotide sequence: TGTGCCAGCAGTGCCGGGACAGGGAATATCTATGGCTACACCTTC.

The J gene is TRBJ2-2, the V gene TRBV24-1; D possibly corresponds to TRBD2 (5 bases). CDR1 KGHDR and CDR2 SFDVKD come from the germline V gene. CDR3 length equals 12 residues. Trimming pared 6 bases from V and 5 bases from J, leaving 6 bases between. CDR3 nucleotides: TGTGCCACCAGTCGGGAAACCGGGGAGCTGTTTTTT. Amino acid sequence: CATSRETGELFF.

J is TRBJ2-5 and V is TRBV6-5; D is ambiguous. Germline CDR1 MNHEY, CDR2 SVGAGI. The germline V and J ends were trimmed by 6 bases and 5 bases, with 13 bases remaining between them. The CDR3 spans 13 residues. The CDR3 reads CASRPAPGETQYF. CDR3 bases: TGTGCCAGCAGGCCGGCCCCCGGGGAGACCCAGTACTTC.

The chain recombines TRBV6-5 with TRBJ1-1; TRBD1 is a possible D gene (5 bases). Per the germline V gene, CDR1 is MNHEY and CDR2 is SVGAGI. The CDR3 sequence is 14 residues long. V was trimmed by 6 bases and J by 3 bases, leaving 14 bases between them. The CDR3 region is CASRDTNWDTEAFF. Written as DNA, the CDR3 is TGTGCCAGCAGGGACACTAACTGGGACACTGAAGCTTTCTTT.

The J gene is TRBJ2-1, the V gene TRBV7-3, with 14 bases aligning to TRBD2. The CDR3 length is 16 residues. Trimming took 4 bases from V and 8 from J; bases not matched to a gene: 7. The germline V gene encodes CDR1 SGHTA and CDR2 FQGTGA. The CDR3 DNA follows: TGTGCCAGCAGCTCGACTAGCGGGGGGGAAAAGGATGAGCAGTTCTTC. Residues: CASSSTSGGEKDEQFF.

The rearrangement links TRBV4-1 to TRBJ2-3; 10 bases fit TRBD2. The germline V gene has CDR1 MGHRA and CDR2 YSYEKL. The V segment lost 2 bases and the J segment 5 bases; nucleotides outside the gene matches: 13. The CDR3 has 18 amino acids. The CDR3 protein is CASSQSGPQRGGRDTQYF. The CDR3 bases are TGCGCCAGCAGCCAATCCGGGCCCCAGCGGGGGGGCCGAGATACGCAGTATTTT.

The V gene is TRBV5-1, the J gene TRBJ2-5, with 9 bases fitting TRBD1. Losses at the gene ends were 4 bases for V and 4 bases for J; bases not matched to a gene: 14. This CDR3 spans 17 amino acids. Germline V CDR1 and CDR2: SGHRS, YFSETQ. The CDR3 region has the DNA TGCGCCAGCAGCAGCTCCTCTCCGGGACAGGGAGGAGAGACCCAGTACTTC. Translating gives CASSSSSPGQGGETQYF.

The J gene is TRBJ2-1, the V gene TRBV4-3; D is perhaps TRBD2 (5 bases). Germline CDR1 and CDR2: LGHNA and YSLEER. The CDR3 is made up of 16 amino acids. V lost 0 bases and J 2 bases, leaving 11 bases between the germline ends. Written as DNA, the CDR3 is TGCGCCAGCAGCCAAGAGACTATAACGACCTACAATGAGCAGTTCTTC. This gives the protein CASSQETITTYNEQFF.

This clone was detected once. The rearrangement uses TRBV4-2 and TRBJ2-3; 8 nucleotides align to TRBD2. V shed 6 bases, J shed 4 bases, and the junction held 18 bases outside the gene matches. The CDR3 has 18 residues. Looked up from germline, CDR1 is LGHNA and CDR2 is YNFKEQ. The CDR3 sequence is CASSPNPSAGGIADTQYF. The CDR3 DNA reads TGTGCCAGCAGTCCGAACCCCTCCGCGGGGGGTATCGCAGATACGCAGTATTTT.

Only a few counts were recorded for this clone. J is TRBJ2-7 and V is TRBV5-1; the match to TRBD1 covers 7 bases. Germline V gene sequence: CDR1 SGHRS, CDR2 YFSETQ. Trimming cost V 0 bases and J 7 bases; bases outside gene matches: 7. This CDR3 has 14 amino acids. The CDR3 loop is CASSLEGQSGEQYV. The CDR3 DNA is TGCGCCAGCAGCTTGGAGGGACAGAGCGGAGAGCAGTACGTC.

The count of this clone is one. CDR3 protein: CASSLQQISGANVLTF. The DNA for the CDR3 is TGCGCCAGCAGCTTGCAACAAATCTCTGGGGCCAACGTCCTGACTTTC. The chain links TRBV5-1 to TRBJ2-6, with D unclear. V shed 1 base and J shed 0 bases, with 8 bases lying between them. CDR1 SGHRS and CDR2 YFSETQ come from the germline V gene. This CDR3 is 16 amino acids long. Drawing the rest from reference TRBV5-1 and TRBJ2-6, the complete variable domain is KAGVTQTPRYLIKTRGQQVTLSCSPISGHRSVSWYQQTPGQGLQFLFEYFSETQRNKGNFPGRFSGRQFSNSRSEMNVSTLELGDSALYLCASSLQQISGANVLTFGAGSRLTVL.

The CDR3 sequence is CASSLVVSPSGNTIYF. As DNA, the CDR3 is TGTGCCAGCAGCTTAGTTGTCAGTCCCTCTGGAAACACCATATATTTT. The V call is TRBV7-9, the J call TRBJ1-3; no firm D call. The germline V and J ends were trimmed by 1 base and 0 bases, with 10 bases remaining between them. This CDR3 has 16 residues. Germline lookup yields CDR1 SEHNR and CDR2 FQNEAQ (reference sequence).

The V and J genes are TRBV11-1 and TRBJ1-5; TRBD1 might be the D (5 bases). The CDR3 runs to 14 residues. Looked up from germline, CDR1 is SGHAT and CDR2 is FQDESV (reference sequence). V lost 1 base, J lost 3 bases, and 7 bases lay in between. This chain's CDR3 is CASSLGGNNQPQHF. DNA of the CDR3: TGTGCCAGCAGCTTAGGGGGGAACAATCAGCCCCAGCATTTT. Complete variable domain (other parts from reference TRBV11-1 and TRBJ1-5): EAEVAQSPRYKITEKSQAVAFWCDPISGHATLYWYRQILGQGPELLVQFQDESVVDDSQLPKDRFSAERLKGVDSTLKIQPAELGDSAMYLCASSLGGNNQPQHFGDGTRLSIL.

V is TRBV5-1 and J is TRBJ1-5; TRBD1 is a possible D gene (6 bases). The CDR3 has 13 amino acids. The germline V gene encodes CDR1 SGHRS and CDR2 YFSETQ. Between the trimmed V and J ends, which lost 5 bases and 7 bases, there was a span of 13 bases. CDR3 nucleotides: TGCGCCAGCAGACAGGGCCCCAGGCAGCCCCAGCATTTT. Residues: CASRQGPRQPQHF.

The chain carries TRBV19 and TRBJ1-1; D not certain. Germline V CDR1 and CDR2: LNHDA, SQIVND (reference sequence). There are 13 residues in the CDR3. The V and J ends lost 3 bases and 1 base respectively, with 6 bases between them. In nucleotides, the CDR3 is TGTGCCAGTAGTATTCGGGAGAACACTGAAGCTTTCTTT. The encoded protein is CASSIRENTEAFF.

This rearrangement joins TRBV20-1 to TRBJ1-5; D ambiguous. CDR1 and CDR2 (germline): DFQATT, SNEGSKA (reference sequence). The V end lost 3 bases, the J end lost 7 bases, and 10 bases lay between the germline ends. The CDR3 is 12 amino acids. CDR3 region: CSASESAQPQHF. DNA for the CDR3: TGCAGTGCTAGTGAGTCAGCACAGCCCCAGCATTTT.

Regarding this clone: One end of the junction does not line up with germline, which may come from a read error. The chain is built from TRBV25-1 and TRBJ1-1; D gene unclear. Per germline, CDR1 MGHDK and CDR2 SYGVNS. The CDR3 has 13 amino acids. For the CDR3, the DNA is TGTGCCAGCAGTGAACGGGAGAATTCGGGAAGGATCTTT. This translates into CASSERENSGRIF.